The clone carrying this T cell receptor beta chain was counted ten times or more. This specimen belongs to a study of CD8 T cells in ankylosing spondylitis. TCRdb redid the calling of the 5' RACE reads with MiXCR, one entry per CDR3 protein. The sample has roughly 180,000 distinct CDR3 sequences, about an eighth seen once. Germline lookup yields CDR1 MNHNS and CDR2 SASEGT. Trimming stripped 7 bases from V and 3 bases from J, with 10 bases between. This CDR3 has 13 amino acids. The sequence was collected from a female donor with ankylosing spondylitis or in good health (not recorded which). Material for sequencing was blood, either unsorted or a sorted T cell fraction (not recorded which). The chain is built from TRBV6-1 and TRBJ1-3; the D is unclear. The CDR3 is CASTVGNGNTIYF. CDR3 in DNA: TGTGCCAGCACGGTGGGGAATGGAAACACCATATATTTT.